The 10 T cell receptor beta chains in this list originate from one sample, sequenced in a study of early T cells in non-severe SARS-CoV-2 infection. MiXCR was run by TCRdb on the 5' RACE reads, yielding one entry per CDR3 protein. The sample yields about 81,000 distinct CDR3 sequences, about 6.5% seen once. The sequencing input was whole blood. All receptors come from an adult who was a healthcare worker with PCR-confirmed SARS-CoV-2 infection or an uninfected control (not recorded which).

This clonotype occurred a few times. This chain connects TRBV4-3 to TRBJ2-6; weak D call: TRBD1 (5 bases). This CDR3 has 17 amino acids. Germline lookup yields CDR1 LGHNA and CDR2 YSLEER. The germline V and J ends were trimmed by 1 base and 0 bases, with 10 bases remaining between them. The CDR3 loop is CASSQGFRDSGANVLTF. The DNA for the CDR3 is TGCGCCAGCAGCCAAGGGTTCAGGGACTCTGGGGCCAACGTCCTGACTTTC.

This clonotype was seen repeatedly, ten times or more. The CDR3 protein is CASSVRQVPLGGYTF. CDR3 coding DNA: TGTGCCAGCAGTGTACGACAGGTACCTCTGGGAGGCTACACCTTC. This sequence joins TRBV6-1 and TRBJ1-2, with D maybe TRBD1 (6 bases). The V gene lost 4 bases and the J gene lost 8 bases, with 20 bases spanning the gap. Germline lookup yields CDR1 MNHNS and CDR2 SASEGT. The CDR3 runs to 15 residues.

This clonotype was detected a few times. CDR3 amino acids: CASSSTGGNQPQHF. The CDR3 region has the DNA TGCGCCAGCAGCTCCACAGGGGGCAATCAGCCCCAGCATTTT. The V call is TRBV5-1, the J call TRBJ1-5; 7 bases line up with TRBD1. Looked up from germline, CDR1 is SGHRS and CDR2 is YFSETQ. The CDR3 totals 14 residues. V was pared by 3 bases and J by 2 bases, with 2 bases of the junction left unmatched.

This clonotype occurred many times. The chain uses TRBV5-4 and TRBJ2-1; 7 bases are shared with TRBD2. Germline V gene data show CDR1 as SGHNT and CDR2 as YYREEE (reference sequence). The CDR3 is 13 residues long. Losses at the gene ends were 4 bases for V and 9 bases for J; bases not matched to a gene: 7. The CDR3 protein is CASSPGLVGEQFF. The CDR3 DNA sequence: TGTGCCAGCAGCCCCGGACTAGTAGGTGAGCAGTTCTTC.

The chain is built from TRBV5-6 and TRBJ1-1, with 7 bases aligning to TRBD1. This CDR3 spans 14 amino acids. Looked up from germline, CDR1 is SGHDT and CDR2 is YYEEEE. Losses at the gene ends were 4 bases for V and 5 bases for J; bases not matched to a gene: 8. Written as DNA, the CDR3 is TGTGCCAGCAGCACCCCGACAGGGATAACTGAAGCTTTCTTT. It encodes CASSTPTGITEAFF.

This clonotype came up a few times. The V call is TRBV30, the J call TRBJ1-2; TRBD1 might be the D (5 bases). Trimming took 0 bases from V and 0 from J, leaving 8 bases between them. The CDR3 sequence is 14 residues long. CDR1 and CDR2 (germline): GTSNPN, SVGIG (reference sequence). CDR3 sequence: CAWSVPGSNYGYTF. Here the CDR3 DNA reads TGTGCCTGGAGTGTACCAGGGTCTAACTATGGCTACACCTTC.

In this sample, this clonotype turned up once. J is TRBJ2-6 and V is TRBV5-4; D possibly corresponds to TRBD1 (6 bases). The CDR3 spans 16 residues. The V and J ends lost 5 bases and 2 bases respectively, with 14 bases between them. Germline CDR1 SGHNT, CDR2 YYREEE (reference sequence). DNA for the CDR3: TGTGCCAGCAGAAGGGGGACACGAGCTGGGGCCAACGTCCTGACTTTC. It is translated as CASRRGTRAGANVLTF.

This clonotype was seen ten or more times. The rearrangement uses TRBV28 and TRBJ1-2; D unclear. CDR1 is MDHEN, CDR2 SYDVKM, per germline. Trimming removed 2 bases at V and 8 bases at J, with 12 bases between. The CDR3 is 13 amino acids. The CDR3: CASSLDVANGYTF. DNA for the CDR3: TGTGCCAGCAGTTTAGACGTGGCCAACGGCTACACCTTC.

The chain uses TRBV11-2 and TRBJ2-5; 9 nucleotides line up with TRBD1. This CDR3 comprises 17 residues. CDR1 SGHAT and CDR2 FQNNGV come from the germline V gene. V lost 1 base, J lost 6 bases, and 12 bases stayed unmatched. The CDR3 region has the DNA TGTGCCAGCAGCTTAGTCCCACAGGGGGCGATGGGTAAGACCCAGTACTTC. It specifies CASSLVPQGAMGKTQYF.

The sample holds a few counts of this clonotype. The CDR3: CSVDQPGIELETQYF. The DNA of the CDR3 is TGCAGCGTTGATCAGCCGGGAATCGAGTTGGAGACCCAGTACTTC. V and J are TRBV29-1 and TRBJ2-5; perhaps TRBD2 as D (5 bases). This CDR3 has 15 amino acids. The germline V gene encodes CDR1 SQVTM and CDR2 ANQGSEA. With 3 bases removed from V and 5 bases from J, the gap between germline ends came to 19 bases.